The source of this T cell receptor (beta chain) is a study of OX40 agonist ivuxolimab in advanced cancers. Study-wide context: Of the participants, 35% to 50% had some prior anti-PD-1, anti-PD-L1 or anti-CTLA-4 therapy, which was allowed.

Assay used: immunoSEQ multiplex PCR; TCRdb lists only in-frame clones, some missing. The sample has tens of thousands of clones; around nine tenths are singletons. Overall study results and limits: Normalized T-cell clonal expansion was also low in a subset of nonresponders.

J was trimmed by 5 bases and V by 5 bases; bases with no gene match: 2. In germline, CDR1 is PRHDT, CDR2 FYEKMQ (reference sequence). The CDR3 is 14 amino acids. Concerning this clone: What it recognizes is unknown.

The sequence derives from an adult with an advanced solid tumor such as melanoma, head and neck, liver or kidney cancer. Source: CD4+ or CD8+ T cells sorted from blood, taken in a trial of the OX40 agonist ivuxolimab. V usage is TRBV13 and J usage is TRBJ2-1, with 11 bases lining up with TRBD2. CDR3 sequence: CASSPGLADNEQFF. The CDR3 DNA follows: TGTGCCAGCAGCCCGGGACTAGCGGACAATGAGCAGTTCTTC. The variable domain in full, with the rest retrieved from reference TRBV13 and TRBJ2-1, is AAGVIQSPRHLIKEKRETATLKCYPIPRHDTVYWYQQGPGQDPQFLISFYEKMQSDKGSIPDRFSAQQFSDYHSELNMSSLELGDSALYFCASSPGLADNEQFFGPGTRLTVL.